A selection of T cell receptor beta chains follows, all from one sample in a study of cytomegalovirus exposure and HLA in healthy donors. The repertoire was sequenced with immunoSEQ multiplex PCR; TCRdb's copy has only in-frame clones and lacks some. The sample records about 60,000 clones, approximately 70% being singletons. Sequencing was done on a sample of PBMCs. Every receptor here comes from a woman aged 55-70 years in good health and CMV-seropositive. The CDR3 runs from the conserved cysteine through the conserved F or W. D genes are given only for firm matches. Clone size is not always given. Where it is, it says once, few, many or a class for expanded clones.

>.|TRBV19|.|TRBJ2-7
CASSPGTGVYEQYF
TGTGCCAGTAGTCCCGGGACGGGAGTCTACGAGCAGTACTTC
>.|TRBV25-1|TRBD1|TRBJ1-2
CASSDRTGGYGYTF
TGTGCCAGCAGTGATCGGACAGGGGGCTATGGCTACACCTTC
>few|TRBV7-9|.|TRBJ2-7
CASSLVGASDEQYF
TGTGCCAGCAGCTTAGTAGGGGCTAGCGACGAGCAGTACTTC
>.|TRBV7-2|TRBD2|TRBJ2-5
CASSLDGPAGYTQYF
TGTGCCAGCAGCCTGGACGGGCCAGCGGGGTATACCCAGTACTTC
>.|TRBV5-1|TRBD1|TRBJ2-7
CASSFRQGASYEQYF
TGCGCCAGCAGCTTTCGTCAGGGGGCCTCCTACGAGCAGTACTTC
>.|TRBV5-1|.|TRBJ2-1
CASSRQRTYNEQFF
TGCGCCAGCAGCCGACAGCGCACCTACAATGAGCAGTTCTTC
>once|TRBV5-1|.|TRBJ1-5
CASSLAGGDQPQHF
TGCGCCAGCAGCTTGGCCGGGGGTGATCAGCCCCAGCATTTT
>.|TRBV28|.|TRBJ2-7
CASSLDRREQYF
TGTGCCAGCAGTCTGGACAGAAGAGAGCAGTACTTC
>.|TRBV29-1|.|TRBJ1-3
CSVEREGRAGNTIYF
TGCAGCGTTGAGAGGGAGGGCCGGGCTGGAAACACCATATATTTT
>.|TRBV15|TRBD1|TRBJ1-2
CATSREVSGGVGYTF
TGTGCCACCAGCAGAGAGGTGTCAGGGGGCGTTGGCTACACCTTC